The 10 T cell receptor beta chains below all came from one sample that was sequenced in a study of Ad26.COV2.S vaccination and SARS-CoV-2 variants. TCRdb's copy holds only in-frame clones and misses some; the assay was immunoSEQ multiplex PCR. The repertoire consists of around 380,000 clones, with around 85% occurring once and the leading ten covering around 3.4%. The sample's treatment: approximately 18 received Ad26.COV2.S at low or high dose, single or two shots; about 5 received placebo; per-sample allocation not given. The investigators took samples on day 63 after the first vaccine or placebo injection. The sample here was peripheral blood, taken in a trial of Ad26.COV2.S vaccine versus placebo. The receptor set was obtained from a person aged 18-60 years who received the Ad26.COV2.S COVID-19 vaccine or a placebo.

V is TRBV19 and J is TRBJ2-7, with 7 bases lining up with TRBD1. This CDR3 is built from 16 residues. The J segment lost 4 bases and the V segment lost 5 bases, leaving 14 bases of the junction unmatched. The germline V gene encodes CDR1 LNHDA and CDR2 SQIVND (reference sequence). For the CDR3, the DNA is TGTGCCAGTAGTCAGGGGACAGCCGGGGTTCGGTACGAGCAGTACTTC. It yields the protein CASSQGTAGVRYEQYF.

The V call is TRBV7-9, the J call TRBJ1-4; D may be TRBD1 (5 bases). There are 14 residues in the CDR3. Germline V CDR1 and CDR2: SEHNR, FQNEAQ (reference sequence). The V gene lost 2 bases and the J gene lost 5 bases, with 9 bases spanning the gap. The CDR3 is CASSLPRDNEKLFF. CDR3 sequence (DNA): TGTGCCAGCAGCTTACCCAGGGACAATGAAAAACTGTTTTTT.

The chain employs TRBV28 and TRBJ1-4, with D unresolved. Germline CDR1 reads MDHEN; CDR2 reads SYDVKM. Trimming removed 1 base from V and 8 bases from J, with 11 bases in between. The CDR3 spans 14 residues. The CDR3 DNA reads TGTGCCAGCAGTTTATTGGTAGACGGGGAAAAACTGTTTTTT. Amino acids: CASSLLVDGEKLFF.

The chain employs TRBV9 and TRBJ2-3; 7 bases agree with TRBD2. Germline CDR1 and CDR2: SGDLS and YYNGEE. The length of the CDR3 is 16 residues. Trimming removed 3 bases from V and 2 bases from J; junction bases left unmatched: 9. The CDR3 nucleotides are TGTGCCAGCAGCGGGCCGTCGGGAGGTACCACAGATACGCAGTATTTT. This translates into CASSGPSGGTTDTQYF.

This rearrangement joins TRBV4-2 to TRBJ2-1, with unresolved D. V was shortened by 0 bases and J by 0 bases, with 6 bases between the two germline ends. Germline V gene data show CDR1 as LGHNA and CDR2 as YNFKEQ. The CDR3 totals 15 residues. The CDR3 bases are TGTGCCAGCAGCCAAGATTTAAGCTCCTACAATGAGCAGTTCTTC. Translation: CASSQDLSSYNEQFF.

The V and J genes are TRBV5-1 and TRBJ2-7; 10 nucleotides line up with TRBD1. Germline-derived CDR1 and CDR2 are SGHRS and YFSETQ. Losses at the gene ends were 4 bases for V and 9 bases for J; bases not matched to a gene: 10. The CDR3 length is 14 residues. The CDR3 sequence is CASSPKGTGAGQYF. The CDR3 nucleotides read TGCGCCAGCAGCCCCAAAGGGACAGGGGCTGGGCAGTACTTC.

The V call is TRBV6-1, the J call TRBJ2-3; TRBD2 matches 7 bases. Looked up from germline, CDR1 is MNHNS and CDR2 is SASEGT. V trimming: 4 bases; J trimming: 0 bases; junction bases outside the gene matches: 7. The CDR3 has 16 amino acids. The CDR3 DNA is TGTGCCAGCAGTGTGGGACTACACCAAAGCACAGATACGCAGTATTTT. Protein: CASSVGLHQSTDTQYF.

The chain joins TRBV6-4 to TRBJ2-7; D is tentatively TRBD1 or TRBD2 (5 bases each). Germline V gene lookup returns CDR1 MRHNA and CDR2 SNTAGT. The CDR3 totals 18 residues. V lost 0 bases, J lost 2 bases, and 20 bases lay in between. The CDR3 region has the DNA TGTGCCAGCAGTGACTCGTTGGCACTGGGGGTTCCGGCCTACGAGCAGTACTTC. Its translation is CASSDSLALGVPAYEQYF.

This chain uses TRBV6-5 with TRBJ1-1; tentative D call: TRBD1 (5 bases). This CDR3 is 11 amino acids long. Germline V gives CDR1 MNHEY, CDR2 SVGAGI. V lost 4 bases and J 11 bases, leaving 11 bases between the germline ends. The CDR3 bases are TGTGCCAGCAGTTGGAACAGGATGGCTTTCTTT. Its translation: CASSWNRMAFF.

The chain employs TRBV18 and TRBJ1-3; D ambiguous. Germline CDR1 reads KGHSH; CDR2 reads LQKENI. Between the trimmed V and J ends, which lost 11 bases and 0 bases, there was a span of 17 bases. This CDR3 spans 15 amino acids. CDR3 region: CAVRTQTGSGNTIYF. The DNA for the CDR3 is TGTGCCGTCAGGACCCAAACGGGCTCTGGAAACACCATATATTTT.